The 12 T cell receptor beta chains listed next were all sequenced from one sample in a study of vaccination and CD4 T cells after COVID-19. Their specific antigens are unknown. Sequenced with the Oncomine TCR Beta short-read assay was DNA taken from cultured CD4+ T cells. TCRdb recomputed calls from the PCR reads with MiXCR, one row per CDR3 protein. Counted here are around 13,000 distinct CDR3 sequences, approximately 50% occurring once; the ten biggest clones make up approximately 25%. Treatment of the sample: roughly 10-day PBMC culture with coronavirus spike peptide pools or control peptides (ViraFEST assay). The sample consisted of CD4+ T cells from blood, cultured in vitro. These TCRs come from a human donor who had recovered from COVID-19.

This rearrangement joins TRBV28 to TRBJ1-4; weak D call: TRBD1 (5 bases). The CDR3 loop spans 16 amino acids. With 6 bases removed from V and 7 bases from J, the gap between germline ends came to 21 bases. Germline V gene sequence: CDR1 MDHEN, CDR2 SYDVKM. The CDR3 here is CASSLTGGGIREKLFF. DNA for the CDR3: TGTGCCAGCAGCCTCACCGGGGGGGGGATCCGTGAAAAACTGTTTTTT.

This clonotype was seen only once. The genes are TRBV11-3 and TRBJ2-2; D is perhaps TRBD1 or TRBD2 (5 bases each). This CDR3 is built from 15 residues. Trimming removed 5 bases at V and 0 bases at J, with 10 bases between. In germline, CDR1 is SGHNT, CDR2 YENEEA. CDR3 in DNA: TGTGCCAGCAGCGTGGGACGGACGAACACCGGGGAGCTGTTTTTT. Protein sequence: CASSVGRTNTGELFF.

The chain links TRBV20-1 to TRBJ2-7, with 9 bases fitting TRBD1. V was clipped by 4 bases and J by 7 bases; unmatched bases: 8. The germline CDR1 and CDR2 sequences are DFQATT and SNEGSKA (reference sequence). This CDR3 spans 13 amino acids. The CDR3 DNA sequence: TGCAGTGCTATTACAGGGGGCGCGAGGGAGCAGTACTTC. Translating it yields CSAITGGAREQYF.

The CDR3 DNA is TGTGCCAGCAGCTTTCTCCCTAGCGGGGGGAGAGCAGATACGCAGTATTTT. It yields the protein CASSFLPSGGRADTQYF. V usage is TRBV7-3 and J usage is TRBJ2-3, with 11 nucleotides matching TRBD2. The CDR3 is 17 amino acids. V dropped 3 bases and J dropped 4; count of bases not matched to a gene: 9. Per the germline V gene, CDR1 is SGHTA and CDR2 is FQGTGA.

The chain employs TRBV20-1 and TRBJ2-1; a possible D gene is TRBD2 (6 bases). The CDR3 totals 16 residues. With 6 bases removed from V and 4 bases from J, the gap between germline ends came to 22 bases. Germline CDR1 is DFQATT and CDR2 is SNEGSKA (reference sequence). CDR3 protein: CSAERGTRGVYNEQFF. CDR3 DNA: TGCAGTGCCGAACGGGGCACCCGCGGGGTATACAATGAGCAGTTCTTC.

This clonotype appeared a few times. The V call is TRBV2, the J call TRBJ2-3; D gene uncertain. This CDR3 is 13 amino acids long. CDR1 is SNHLY and CDR2 is FYNNEI in the germline V gene. V shed 7 bases and J shed 0 bases, with 8 bases lying between them. CDR3: CASIRDSTDTQYF. Written as DNA, the CDR3 is TGTGCCAGCATTAGGGATAGCACAGATACGCAGTATTTT.

This clonotype was counted a few times. The rearrangement uses TRBV5-1 and TRBJ1-2, with TRBD1 matching 8 bases. Germline V gene lookup returns CDR1 SGHRS and CDR2 YFSETQ. The CDR3 length is 15 residues. Germline trimming cut 4 bases from V and 0 bases from J; bases unmatched to any gene: 5. The CDR3 sequence: CASSHDRGTNYGYTF. For the CDR3, the DNA is TGCGCCAGCAGCCACGACAGGGGTACTAACTATGGCTACACCTTC. The full variable domain, rest sourced from reference TRBV5-1 and TRBJ1-2, is KAGVTQTPRYLIKTRGQQVTLSCSPISGHRSVSWYQQTPGQGLQFLFEYFSETQRNKGNFPGRFSGRQFSNSRSEMNVSTLELGDSALYLCASSHDRGTNYGYTFGSGTRLTVV.

By share, this clonotype ranks as medium-sized. The V call is TRBV2, the J call TRBJ1-2; D perhaps matches TRBD1 (6 bases). Germline CDR1 SNHLY, CDR2 FYNNEI. V shed 7 bases and J shed 4 bases, with 13 bases lying between them. The CDR3 loop spans 13 amino acids. CDR3 amino acids: CASTGGLTYGYTF. CDR3 nucleotides: TGTGCCAGCACGGGGGGCCTTACCTATGGCTACACCTTC.

The rearrangement uses TRBV6-4 and TRBJ2-3; TRBD1 agrees at 7 bases. CDR1 and CDR2 from the germline V gene are MRHNA and SNTAGT. This CDR3 is built from 14 residues. The junction had 3 bases not matched to a gene; V was cut back by 2 bases and J by 4 bases. The CDR3 loop reads CASSDKGAPDTQYF. The CDR3 DNA reads TGTGCCAGCAGTGACAAGGGGGCACCAGATACGCAGTATTTT.

This clonotype is labeled large. The V call is TRBV20-1, the J call TRBJ1-5; 7 bases map to TRBD1. Germline loops: CDR1 DFQATT, CDR2 SNEGSKA (reference sequence). The V segment lost 3 bases and the J segment 2 bases; nucleotides outside the gene matches: 7. This CDR3 spans 15 amino acids. CDR3 in amino acids: CSARSQGTGNQPQHF. The DNA of the CDR3 is TGCAGTGCTAGGTCACAGGGGACGGGCAATCAGCCCCAGCATTTT.

This clonotype occurred a few times. The chain carries TRBV2 and TRBJ1-5; no reliable D call. Trimming shortened V by 6 bases and J by 0 bases, and 6 bases separated the two germline ends. From germline, CDR1 is SNHLY and CDR2 FYNNEI. This CDR3 contains 13 residues. CDR3 coding DNA: TGTGCCAGCAGACGGGATAGCAATCAGCCCCAGCATTTT. Protein product: CASRRDSNQPQHF.

This clonotype was recorded a few times. The CDR3 region has the DNA TGTGCCAGCAGTTACTCGAACGTCGTCGGCGGGGACGGTTTACGGGGAGTCGGTACGCAGTATTTT. Translated, it gives CASSYSNVVGGDGLRGVGTQYF. V is TRBV6-5 and J is TRBJ2-3, with D maybe TRBD2 (6 bases). Germline V gives CDR1 MNHEY, CDR2 SVGAGI. V shed 0 bases and J shed 8 bases, with 36 bases lying between them. CDR3 length equals 22 residues.